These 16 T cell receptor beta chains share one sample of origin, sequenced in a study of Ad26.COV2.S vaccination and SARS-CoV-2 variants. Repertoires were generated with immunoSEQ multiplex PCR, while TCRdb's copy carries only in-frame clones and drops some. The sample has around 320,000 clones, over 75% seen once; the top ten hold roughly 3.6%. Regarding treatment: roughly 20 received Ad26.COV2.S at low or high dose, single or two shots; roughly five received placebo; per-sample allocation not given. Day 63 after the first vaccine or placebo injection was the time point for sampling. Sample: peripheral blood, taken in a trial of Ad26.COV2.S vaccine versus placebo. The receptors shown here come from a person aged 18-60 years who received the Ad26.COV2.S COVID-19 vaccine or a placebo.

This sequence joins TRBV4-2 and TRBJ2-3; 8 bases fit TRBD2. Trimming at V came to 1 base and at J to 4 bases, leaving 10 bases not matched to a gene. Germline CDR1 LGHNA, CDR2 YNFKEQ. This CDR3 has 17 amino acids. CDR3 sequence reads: CASSQGAAGGGADTQYF. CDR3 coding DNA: TGTGCCAGCAGCCAAGGAGCGGCGGGGGGCGGCGCAGATACGCAGTATTTT.

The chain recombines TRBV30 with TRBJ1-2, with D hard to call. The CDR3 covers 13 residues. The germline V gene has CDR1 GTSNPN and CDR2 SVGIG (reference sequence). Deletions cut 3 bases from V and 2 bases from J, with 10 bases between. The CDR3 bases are TGTGCCTGGAGCTGGCAGGAGAACTATGGCTACACCTTC. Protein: CAWSWQENYGYTF.

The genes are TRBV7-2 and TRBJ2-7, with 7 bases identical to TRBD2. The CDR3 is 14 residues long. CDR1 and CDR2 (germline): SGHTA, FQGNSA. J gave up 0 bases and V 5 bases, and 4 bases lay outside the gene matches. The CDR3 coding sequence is TGTGCCAGCAGCCCGTGGACTAGCTCCTACGAGCAGTACTTC. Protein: CASSPWTSSYEQYF.

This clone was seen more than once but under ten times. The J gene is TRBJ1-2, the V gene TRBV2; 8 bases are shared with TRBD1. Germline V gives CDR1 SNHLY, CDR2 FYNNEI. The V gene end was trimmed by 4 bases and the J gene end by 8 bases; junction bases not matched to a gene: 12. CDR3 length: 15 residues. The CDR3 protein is CASSGAGGAEGGYTF. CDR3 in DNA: TGTGCCAGCAGTGGGGCAGGGGGCGCTGAGGGAGGCTACACCTTC.

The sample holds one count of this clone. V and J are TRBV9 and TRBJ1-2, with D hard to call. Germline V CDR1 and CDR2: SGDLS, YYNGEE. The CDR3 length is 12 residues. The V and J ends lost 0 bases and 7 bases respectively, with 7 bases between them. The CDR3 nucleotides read TGTGCCAGCAGCGTAGAAGGCTCTGGCTACACCTTC. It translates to CASSVEGSGYTF.

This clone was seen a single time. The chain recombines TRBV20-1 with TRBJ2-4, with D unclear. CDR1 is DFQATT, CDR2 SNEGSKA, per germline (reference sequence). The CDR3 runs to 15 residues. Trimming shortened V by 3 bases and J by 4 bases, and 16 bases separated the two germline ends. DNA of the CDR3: TGCAGTGCTAGTATGGGATTGGGCGGTAAAAACATTCAGTACTTC. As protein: CSASMGLGGKNIQYF.

The CDR3 coding sequence is TGTGCCACCAGCAGACCGGGTTATGGCTACACCTTC. This codes for CATSRPGYGYTF. The chain employs TRBV15 and TRBJ1-2; D is unclear. V was trimmed by 2 bases and J by 5 bases, leaving 6 bases between them. This CDR3 is built from 12 residues. The germline CDR1 and CDR2 sequences are LNHNV and YYDKDF (reference sequence).

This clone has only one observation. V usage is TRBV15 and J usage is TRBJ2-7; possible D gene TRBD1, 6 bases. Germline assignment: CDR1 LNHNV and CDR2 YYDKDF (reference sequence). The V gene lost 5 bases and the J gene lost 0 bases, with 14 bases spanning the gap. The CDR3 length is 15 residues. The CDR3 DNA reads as TGTGCCACCAGCGGGCAACGGGACACCTCCTACGAGCAGTACTTC. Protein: CATSGQRDTSYEQYF.

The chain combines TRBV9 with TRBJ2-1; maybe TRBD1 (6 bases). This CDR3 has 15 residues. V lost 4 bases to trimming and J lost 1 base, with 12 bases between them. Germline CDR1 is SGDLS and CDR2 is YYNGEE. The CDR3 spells CASSTWDTSYNEQFF. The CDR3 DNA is TGTGCCAGCAGCACCTGGGACACGTCCTACAATGAGCAGTTCTTC.

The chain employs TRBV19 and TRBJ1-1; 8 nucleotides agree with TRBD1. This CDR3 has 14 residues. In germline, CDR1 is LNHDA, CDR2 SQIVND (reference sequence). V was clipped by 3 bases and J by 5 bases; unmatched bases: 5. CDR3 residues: CASSILDRETEAFF. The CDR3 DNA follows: TGTGCCAGTAGTATCCTGGACAGGGAGACTGAAGCTTTCTTT. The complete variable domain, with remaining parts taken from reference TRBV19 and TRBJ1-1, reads DGGITQSPKYLFRKEGQNVTLSCEQNLNHDAMYWYRQDPGQGLRLIYYSQIVNDFQKGDIAEGYSVSREKKESFPLTVTSAQKNPTAFYLCASSILDRETEAFFGQGTRLTVV.

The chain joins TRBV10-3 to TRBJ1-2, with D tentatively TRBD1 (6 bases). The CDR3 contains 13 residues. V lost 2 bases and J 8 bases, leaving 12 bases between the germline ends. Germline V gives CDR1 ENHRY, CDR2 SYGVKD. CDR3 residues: CAISEEQGRGYTF. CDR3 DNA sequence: TGTGCCATCAGTGAGGAACAGGGTCGGGGCTACACCTTC.

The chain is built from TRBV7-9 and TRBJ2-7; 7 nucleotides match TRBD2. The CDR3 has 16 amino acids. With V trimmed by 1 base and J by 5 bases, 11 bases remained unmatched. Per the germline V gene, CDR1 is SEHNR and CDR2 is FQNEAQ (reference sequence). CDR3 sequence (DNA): TGTGCCAGCAGCTTAGTACCCGCGAGGACTAGTAACGAGCAGTACTTC. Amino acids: CASSLVPARTSNEQYF.

CDR3 residues: CASSLTTLAGGLSDTQYF. The CDR3 DNA sequence: TGTGCCAGCAGCTTAACAACTTTAGCGGGGGGGCTTTCAGATACGCAGTATTTT. The chain uses TRBV7-3 and TRBJ2-3, with 11 bases aligning to TRBD2. The CDR3 loop spans 18 amino acids. V gave up 0 bases and J gave up 4 bases; unmatched junction bases: 9. CDR1 and CDR2 (germline): SGHTA, FQGTGA.

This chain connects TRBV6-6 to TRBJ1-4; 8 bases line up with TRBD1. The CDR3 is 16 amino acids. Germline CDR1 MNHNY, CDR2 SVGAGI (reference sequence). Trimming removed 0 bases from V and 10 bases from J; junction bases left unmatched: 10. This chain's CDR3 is CASSYSSGQGIGKLFF. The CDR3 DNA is TGTGCCAGCAGTTACTCCAGCGGACAGGGTATCGGAAAACTGTTTTTT.

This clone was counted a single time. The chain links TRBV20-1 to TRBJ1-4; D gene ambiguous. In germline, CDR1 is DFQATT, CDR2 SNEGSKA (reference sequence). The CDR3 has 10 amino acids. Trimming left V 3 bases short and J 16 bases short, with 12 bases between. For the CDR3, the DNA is TGCAGTGCTAGTAGGGCAATGGAGTTTTTT. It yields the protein CSASRAMEFF.

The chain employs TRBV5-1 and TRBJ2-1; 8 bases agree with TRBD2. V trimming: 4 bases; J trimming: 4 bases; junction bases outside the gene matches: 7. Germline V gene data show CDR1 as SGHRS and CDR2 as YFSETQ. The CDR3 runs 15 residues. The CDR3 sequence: CASSPGGNLYNEQFF. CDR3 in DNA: TGCGCCAGCAGCCCGGGGGGGAATTTATACAATGAGCAGTTCTTC. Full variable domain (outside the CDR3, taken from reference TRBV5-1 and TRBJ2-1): KAGVTQTPRYLIKTRGQQVTLSCSPISGHRSVSWYQQTPGQGLQFLFEYFSETQRNKGNFPGRFSGRQFSNSRSEMNVSTLELGDSALYLCASSPGGNLYNEQFFGPGTRLTVL.